This is a list of T cell receptor beta chains from one sample in a study of blood T cell repertoires in COVID-19. Clones were read by immunoSEQ multiplex PCR, and TCRdb kept only the in-frame ones, dropping some. The table has about 67,000 clones, roughly 90% seen once. Sequenced input: peripheral blood. The origin of the receptors is a woman aged 55-69 years with acute or convalescent COVID-19. Both conserved end residues are part of each CDR3. Each record gives: J gene, V gene, clone size, D gene, CDR3 protein, CDR3 DNA. D genes are given only for firm matches. Clone size, where shown, is once, few, many, or a class for clones that have expanded.

>TRBJ2-1|TRBV20-1|.|TRBD1
CSADRVNEQFF
TGCAGTGCTGACAGGGTCAATGAGCAGTTCTTC
>TRBJ1-1|TRBV6-5|.|TRBD1
CASRGTAFSEAFF
TGTGCCAGCAGAGGGACAGCGTTTAGTGAAGCTTTCTTT
>TRBJ1-4|TRBV15|.|.
CATSRVAQGTEKLFF
TGTGCCACCAGCAGAGTCGCCCAGGGTACGGAAAAACTGTTTTTT
>TRBJ1-2|TRBV28|.|.
CASSPLLSGEDYGYTF
TGTGCCAGCAGCCCTCTCCTAAGCGGGGAGGACTATGGCTACACCTTC
>TRBJ1-1|TRBV29-1|.|.
CSVEDLGSHTEAFF
TGCAGCGTTGAAGATCTTGGGAGTCACACTGAAGCTTTCTTT
>TRBJ2-2|TRBV24-1|.|TRBD1
CATSDLPGTASNTGELFF
TGTGCCACCAGTGATTTGCCCGGGACAGCTTCTAACACCGGGGAGCTGTTTTTT
>TRBJ1-5|TRBV6-2/TRBV6-3|once|TRBD1
CASSYPRTGGAEQPQHF
TGTGCCAGCAGTTACCCCAGGACAGGGGGCGCGGAACAGCCCCAGCATTTT
>TRBJ1-2|TRBV6-5|.|.
CASADRNYGYTF
TGTGCCAGCGCGGATCGTAACTATGGCTACACCTTC
>TRBJ1-5|TRBV2|.|.
CASSGGGNQPQHF
TGTGCCAGCAGCGGGGGGGGTAATCAGCCCCAGCATTTT
>TRBJ2-5|TRBV11-2|.|TRBD1
CASRRTGGQETQYF
TGTGCCAGCAGACGGACAGGGGGCCAAGAGACCCAGTACTTC
>TRBJ1-1|TRBV19|few|.
CASKTAMTDTEAFF
TGTGCCAGCAAGACAGCGATGACGGACACTGAAGCTTTCTTT
>TRBJ2-2|TRBV11-2|few|.
CASSLGDYTGELFF
TGTGCCAGCAGCTTGGGCGATTACACCGGGGAGCTGTTTTTT
>TRBJ2-3|TRBV18|.|TRBD2
CASSPRRGGTDTQYF
TGTGCCAGCTCACCGCGGAGGGGAGGGACAGATACGCAGTATTTT
>TRBJ2-5|TRBV7-9|.|TRBD2
CASSLGLAAETQYF
TGTGCCAGCAGCTTAGGCCTAGCGGCAGAGACCCAGTACTTC